These 20 T cell receptor beta chains were all obtained from the same sample, sequenced in a study of cytomegalovirus exposure and HLA in healthy donors. The PCR had 60 Vbeta and 13 Jbeta primers. Libraries were prepared by immunoSEQ multiplex PCR; TCRdb keeps only in-frame clonotypes and omits some of them. The sample holds 130,000 or so clones, roughly three fifths seen once. The sequenced material came from PBMCs. The receptor set was obtained from a woman aged 55-70 years in good health and CMV-seronegative.

This clone turned up a few times. The chain links TRBV28 to TRBJ1-4; 7 bases fit TRBD1. The CDR3 runs 14 residues. Germline values: CDR1 MDHEN, CDR2 SYDVKM. Germline trimming cut 6 bases from V and 6 bases from J; bases unmatched to any gene: 7. CDR3 residues: CASRGQGGHEKLFF. The CDR3 DNA reads as TGTGCCAGCAGGGGGCAGGGGGGTCATGAAAAACTGTTTTTT.

The chain couples TRBV2 to TRBJ2-3, with 11 bases aligning to TRBD2. This CDR3 contains 15 residues. The ends lost 7 bases at V and 5 bases at J; junction bases unmatched: 8. The germline V gene has CDR1 SNHLY and CDR2 FYNNEI. The CDR3 bases are TGTGCCAGCAACGTAGCGGGGGGGCCGGGAGATACGCAGTATTTT. Translating it yields CASNVAGGPGDTQYF.

The chain joins TRBV11-2 to TRBJ1-1, with D perhaps matching TRBD1 (6 bases). This CDR3 is built from 15 residues. The germline V gene has CDR1 SGHAT and CDR2 FQNNGV. V lost 5 bases, J lost 2 bases, and 15 bases lay in between. The CDR3 sequence is CASSPQSGGNTEAFF. The DNA for the CDR3 is TGTGCCAGCAGCCCCCAGAGCGGGGGCAACACTGAAGCTTTCTTT. Full variable domain (missing parts from reference TRBV11-2 and TRBJ1-1): EAGVAQSPRYKIIEKRQSVAFWCNPISGHATLYWYQQILGQGPKLLIQFQNNGVVDDSQLPKDRFSAERLKGVDSTLKIQPAKLEDSAVYLCASSPQSGGNTEAFFGQGTRLTVV.

This chain joins TRBV11-2 and TRBJ1-2, with unresolved D. The V and J ends lost 1 base and 4 bases respectively, with 10 bases between them. CDR1 is SGHAT and CDR2 is FQNNGV in the germline V gene. The length of the CDR3 is 14 residues. The chain's CDR3 is CASSLGSGSYGYTF. The CDR3 DNA reads TGTGCCAGCAGCTTAGGTTCAGGCAGCTATGGCTACACCTTC.

The chain uses TRBV7-6 and TRBJ2-7, with TRBD2 matching over 9 bases. The V gene end was trimmed by 5 bases and the J gene end by 5 bases; junction bases not matched to a gene: 16. The germline V gene has CDR1 SGHVS and CDR2 FNYEAQ. CDR3 size: 17 residues. The CDR3 DNA reads as TGTGCCAGCAGCCTTCAGGGGGGACTAGCAAACGTCGACGAGCAGTACTTC. Residues: CASSLQGGLANVDEQYF.

The J gene is TRBJ1-5, the V gene TRBV19, with D hard to call. Deletions cut 6 bases from V and 7 bases from J, with 13 bases between. The CDR3 sequence is 13 residues long. The germline CDR1 and CDR2 sequences are LNHDA and SQIVND (reference sequence). CDR3 region: CASSLLGGQPQHF. CDR3 bases: TGTGCCAGTAGCTTATTGGGAGGGCAGCCCCAGCATTTT.

The chain recombines TRBV19 with TRBJ1-1; TRBD1 might be the D (6 bases). V lost 7 bases to trimming and J lost 0 bases, with 12 bases between them. CDR3 length: 14 amino acids. Germline CDR1 and CDR2: LNHDA and SQIVND (reference sequence). The CDR3 sequence is CASTRDRLNTEAFF. DNA for the CDR3: TGTGCCAGTACCCGAGACAGGTTGAACACTGAAGCTTTCTTT.

This clone was seen a single time. The chain recombines TRBV11-2 with TRBJ2-1; 7 bases are shared with TRBD2. Germline V gene sequence: CDR1 SGHAT, CDR2 FQNNGV. The CDR3 covers 13 residues. Trimming took 6 bases from V and 6 from J; bases not matched to a gene: 5. In DNA form, the CDR3 reads TGTGCCAGCAGGGGGCCTAGCGGCAATGAGCAGTTCTTC. This sequence encodes CASRGPSGNEQFF.

This clone has only a few counts. V and J are TRBV12-5 and TRBJ1-4; 8 bases align to TRBD1. The CDR3 runs 15 residues. Germline-derived CDR1 and CDR2 are LGHNT and FRNRAP. V shed 1 base and J 4 bases; nucleotides not matched to a gene: 2. In DNA form, the CDR3 reads TGTGCTAGTGGTTTGGGGGACAGGATTAATGAAAAACTGTTTTTT. Amino acid sequence: CASGLGDRINEKLFF.

The V and J genes are TRBV2 and TRBJ1-2, with D possibly matching TRBD1 (5 bases). Germline lookup yields CDR1 SNHLY and CDR2 FYNNEI. CDR3 length equals 14 residues. V lost 5 bases and J 5 bases, leaving 15 bases between the germline ends. Written as DNA, the CDR3 is TGTGCCAGCAGTCAAGGCGGGGGAGGATATGGCTACACCTTC. It codes for CASSQGGGGYGYTF.

CDR3 residues: CASSLSGQGLEQFF. CDR3 DNA sequence: TGTGCCAGCAGTTTATCCGGACAGGGCCTTGAGCAGTTCTTC. The chain joins TRBV28 to TRBJ2-1; TRBD1 aligns across 8 bases. The CDR3 totals 14 residues. Germline CDR1 reads MDHEN; CDR2 reads SYDVKM. The junction had 5 bases not matched to a gene; V was cut back by 1 base and J by 9 bases.

The chain joins TRBV5-1 to TRBJ1-2; TRBD1 is a possible D gene (6 bases). V was trimmed by 3 bases and J by 4 bases, leaving 13 bases between them. Per germline, CDR1 SGHRS and CDR2 YFSETQ. The CDR3 has 14 amino acids. This chain's CDR3 is CASSSLQGSYGYTF. CDR3 nucleotide sequence: TGCGCCAGCAGCTCATTACAGGGCTCCTATGGCTACACCTTC.

This chain joins TRBV9 and TRBJ2-3; 9 bases agree with TRBD2. Germline values: CDR1 SGDLS, CDR2 YYNGEE. The CDR3 is 16 amino acids. J gave up 3 bases and V 2 bases, and 7 bases lay outside the gene matches. For the CDR3, the DNA is TGTGCCAGCAGCGTTACACTAGCGGGCCAGACAGATACGCAGTATTTT. It specifies CASSVTLAGQTDTQYF. Full variable domain (outside the CDR3, taken from reference TRBV9 and TRBJ2-3): DSGVTQTPKHLITATGQRVTLRCSPRSGDLSVYWYQQSLDQGLQFLIQYYNGEERAKGNILERFSAQQFPDLHSELNLSSLELGDSALYFCASSVTLAGQTDTQYFGPGTRLTVL.

The chain employs TRBV28 and TRBJ2-7, with D possibly matching TRBD1 (6 bases). The CDR3 is made up of 15 amino acids. Germline V lookup: CDR1 MDHEN, CDR2 SYDVKM. The V gene lost 5 bases and the J gene lost 4 bases, with 18 bases spanning the gap. The CDR3 reads CASSISTGGLYEQYF. The CDR3 coding sequence is TGTGCCAGCAGTATTTCGACAGGCGGTCTGTACGAGCAGTACTTC.

Turning to this clone: The germline gene is not matched at one end of the junction; a read error may be the cause. Other DNA sequences in the sample encode the same CDR3. V gene TRBV10-1 combines with J gene TRBJ2-5, with 7 bases that match TRBD1. Germline-derived CDR1 and CDR2 are WNHNN and SYGVQD (reference sequence). The CDR3 totals 14 residues. The CDR3 DNA reads TGCGCCAGCAGTGAAGACAGGGACCAGGAGACCCAGTACTTC. As protein: CASSEDRDQETQYF.

J is TRBJ2-5 and V is TRBV7-2; 14 nucleotides align to TRBD2. Germline V gene lookup returns CDR1 SGHTA and CDR2 FQGNSA. The CDR3 extends over 16 amino acids. V was clipped by 5 bases and J by 5 bases; unmatched bases: 7. DNA of the CDR3: TGTGCCAGCAGCGGACGACTAGCGGGAGGGAGGGAGACCCAGTACTTC. Protein product: CASSGRLAGGRETQYF.

The chain employs TRBV5-1 and TRBJ2-1; TRBD2 matches at 10 bases. With V trimmed by 6 bases and J by 9 bases, 9 bases remained unmatched. Germline V gene data show CDR1 as SGHRS and CDR2 as YFSETQ. The CDR3 runs 14 residues. CDR3 residues: CASTSQLAGTEQFF. CDR3 nucleotide sequence: TGCGCCAGCACCTCACAACTAGCGGGGACTGAGCAGTTCTTC.

V and J are TRBV7-2 and TRBJ2-5; TRBD1 might be the D (5 bases). The CDR3 length is 11 residues. Germline assignment: CDR1 SGHTA and CDR2 FQGNSA. V lost 5 bases to trimming and J lost 4 bases, with 5 bases between them. The CDR3 sequence is CASSGAETQYF. The CDR3 bases are TGTGCCAGCAGCGGGGCAGAGACCCAGTACTTC.

The chain employs TRBV14 and TRBJ1-2; TRBD1 matches 9 bases. The ends lost 1 base at V and 5 bases at J; junction bases unmatched: 5. In germline, CDR1 is SGHDN, CDR2 FVKESK. This CDR3 region has 15 residues. CDR3 amino acids: CASSQVTGTGYGYTF. CDR3 coding DNA: TGTGCCAGCAGCCAAGTCACTGGGACAGGGTATGGCTACACCTTC.

This clone was seen a handful of times. The chain combines TRBV7-9 with TRBJ2-1; D possibly corresponds to TRBD2 (6 bases). Germline V CDR1 and CDR2: SEHNR, FQNEAQ (reference sequence). Trimming removed 6 bases from V and 9 bases from J, with 21 bases in between. The CDR3 is made up of 15 amino acids. The CDR3 is CASSFWRADGGEQFF. DNA for the CDR3: TGTGCCAGCAGTTTTTGGCGGGCTGACGGGGGTGAGCAGTTCTTC. The full variable domain, in which reference TRBV7-9 and TRBJ2-1 provide the parts outside the CDR3, is DTGVSQNPRHKITKRGQNVTFRCDPISEHNRLYWYRQTLGQGPEFLTYFQNEAQLEKSRLLSDRFSAERPKGSFSTLEIQRTEQGDSAMYLCASSFWRADGGEQFFGPGTRLTVL.